Listed below are T cell receptor beta chains from one sample, sequenced in a study of cytomegalovirus exposure and HLA in healthy donors. Some clones are missing from TCRdb's copy, which holds only in-frame ones; the method was immunoSEQ multiplex PCR. In the table there are about 110,000 clones, over 75% of which are singletons. The sequenced sample consisted of PBMCs. These receptor sequences come from a man in his 60s in good health and CMV-seronegative. Each CDR3 is given with its conserved first and last residue. The D gene is left open where the match is weak. Size is omitted from some rows. Given values are once, few, many or a class for expanded clones.

.,TRBJ1-4,TRBV4-3,TRBD1,TGCGCCAGCAGCCAACACGGGACAGGGGAAGAAAAACTGTTTTTT,CASSQHGTGEEKLFF
.,TRBJ2-3,TRBV6-6,.,TGTGCCAGCAGTTACGCCGGCGGAACGCAGTATTTT,CASSYAGGTQYF
.,TRBJ2-5,TRBV7-9,.,TGTGCCAGCAGCCCCGTCGACAGTCTAGGGGAGACCCAGTACTTC,CASSPVDSLGETQYF
.,TRBJ1-2,TRBV30,.,TGTGCCTGGAGTGCGGCGGTCGCTAACTATGGCTACACCTTC,CAWSAAVANYGYTF
.,TRBJ2-5,TRBV5-1,TRBD2,TGCGCCAGCAGCTCGGGGGGGAGCTTTTCGGAGACCCAGTACTTC,CASSSGGSFSETQYF
.,TRBJ2-5,TRBV18,TRBD1,TGTGCCAGCTCACCATATACCGGGACAGGGGGAGAGACCCAGTACTTC,CASSPYTGTGGETQYF
.,TRBJ2-1,TRBV7-2,.,TGTGCCAGCAGCTTACTAAACCCGGAGTACAATGAGCAGTTCTTC,CASSLLNPEYNEQFF
once,TRBJ1-1,TRBV6-5,.,TGTGCCAGCAGCCGACAGACGAACACTGAAGCTTTCTTT,CASSRQTNTEAFF
few,TRBJ1-6,TRBV4-2,.,TGTGCCAGCAGCCAAGATGGGGGGGGGAATTCACCCCTCCACTTT,CASSQDGGGNSPLHF
few,TRBJ1-4,TRBV13,.,TGTGCCAGCAGCTCCTTCGAATCGACAGCAACTAATGAAAAACTGTTTTTT,CASSSFESTATNEKLFF
.,TRBJ2-3,TRBV30,TRBD2,TGTGCCTGGTCACTAGCGGGGGGGCAAGATACGCAGTATTTT,CAWSLAGGQDTQYF
.,TRBJ2-5,TRBV5-4,TRBD1,TGTGCCAGCAGCTTTATGGTCGGGACAGTATTTTTAGAGACCCAGTACTTC,CASSFMVGTVFLETQYF
.,TRBJ1-4,TRBV6-6,TRBD1,TGTGCCAGCAGACACAGGGGCGCAGGGGAAAAACTGTTTTTT,CASRHRGAGEKLFF
.,TRBJ2-1,TRBV7-2,TRBD2,TGTGCCAGCAGCTTTTTGACGGGGAGGGATGAGCAGTTCTTC,CASSFLTGRDEQFF
.,TRBJ1-1,TRBV25-1,.,TGTGCCAGCAGTGAATCCCCAACAGGGTTGAACACTGAAGCTTTCTTT,CASSESPTGLNTEAFF
.,TRBJ2-1,TRBV19,TRBD1,TGTGCCAGTAGTAGGGACAGGAACTCCTACAATGAGCAGTTCTTC,CASSRDRNSYNEQFF